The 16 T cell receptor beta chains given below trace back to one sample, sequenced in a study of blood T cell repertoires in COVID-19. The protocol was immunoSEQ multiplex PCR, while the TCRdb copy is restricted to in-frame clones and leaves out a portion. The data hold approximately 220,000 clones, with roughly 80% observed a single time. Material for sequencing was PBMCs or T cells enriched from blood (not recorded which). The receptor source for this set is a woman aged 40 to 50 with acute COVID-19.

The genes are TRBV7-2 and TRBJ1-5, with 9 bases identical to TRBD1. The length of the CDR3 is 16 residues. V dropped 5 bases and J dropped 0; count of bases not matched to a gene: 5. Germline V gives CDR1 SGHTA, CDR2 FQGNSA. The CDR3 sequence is CASSPRQGVSNQPQHF. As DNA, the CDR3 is TGTGCCAGCAGCCCCCGACAGGGGGTTAGCAATCAGCCCCAGCATTTT.

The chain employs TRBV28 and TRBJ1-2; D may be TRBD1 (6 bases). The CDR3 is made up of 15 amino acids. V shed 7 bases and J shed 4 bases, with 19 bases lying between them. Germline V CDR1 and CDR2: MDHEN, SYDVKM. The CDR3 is CASTLWGGAGYGYTF. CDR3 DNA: TGTGCCAGCACCCTTTGGGGGGGCGCGGGCTATGGCTACACCTTC.

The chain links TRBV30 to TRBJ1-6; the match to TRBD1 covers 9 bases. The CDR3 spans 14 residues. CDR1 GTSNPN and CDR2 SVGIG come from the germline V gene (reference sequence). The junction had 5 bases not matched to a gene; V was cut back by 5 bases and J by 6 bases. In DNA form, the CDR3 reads TGTGCCTGGCGGGGACAGGGACTTAATTCACCCCTCCACTTT. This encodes CAWRGQGLNSPLHF.

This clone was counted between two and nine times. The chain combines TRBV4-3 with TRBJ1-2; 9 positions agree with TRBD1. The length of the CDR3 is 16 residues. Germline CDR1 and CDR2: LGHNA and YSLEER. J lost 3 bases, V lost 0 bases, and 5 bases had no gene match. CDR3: CASSQERGQGYYGYTF. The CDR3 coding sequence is TGCGCCAGCAGCCAAGAAAGGGGACAGGGATACTATGGCTACACCTTC.

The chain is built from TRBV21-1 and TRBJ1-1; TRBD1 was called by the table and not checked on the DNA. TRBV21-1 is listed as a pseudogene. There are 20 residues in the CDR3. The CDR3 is CASSKWSCARGTRLGTEAFF. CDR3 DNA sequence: TGTGCCAGCAGCAAATGGTCTTGCGCCAGGGGGACACGGTTAGGCACTGAAGCTTTCTTT.

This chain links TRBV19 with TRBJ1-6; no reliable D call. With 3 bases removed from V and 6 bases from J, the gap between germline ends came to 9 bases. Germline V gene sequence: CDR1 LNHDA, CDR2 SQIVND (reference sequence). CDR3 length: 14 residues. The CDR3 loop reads CASSIGRINSPLHF. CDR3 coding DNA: TGTGCCAGTAGTATCGGCAGGATTAATTCACCCCTCCACTTT.

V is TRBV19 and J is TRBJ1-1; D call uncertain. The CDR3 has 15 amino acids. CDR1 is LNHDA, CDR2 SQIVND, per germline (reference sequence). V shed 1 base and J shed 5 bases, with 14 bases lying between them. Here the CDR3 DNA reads TGTGCCAGTAGTATAGGTCCAGGTTTACGGACTGAAGCTTTCTTT. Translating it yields CASSIGPGLRTEAFF.

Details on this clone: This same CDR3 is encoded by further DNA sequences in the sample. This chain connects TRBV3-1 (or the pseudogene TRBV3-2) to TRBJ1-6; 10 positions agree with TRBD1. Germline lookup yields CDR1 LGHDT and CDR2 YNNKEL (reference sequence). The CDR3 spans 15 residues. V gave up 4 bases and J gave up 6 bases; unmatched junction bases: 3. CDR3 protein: CASSPRDRGNSPLHF. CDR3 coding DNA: TGTGCCAGCAGCCCCCGGGACAGGGGTAATTCACCCCTCCACTTT.

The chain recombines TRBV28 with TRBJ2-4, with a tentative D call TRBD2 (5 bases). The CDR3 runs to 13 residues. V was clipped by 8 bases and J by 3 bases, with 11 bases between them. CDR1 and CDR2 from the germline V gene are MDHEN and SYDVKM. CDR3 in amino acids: CASFRRDKNIQYF. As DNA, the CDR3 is TGTGCCAGCTTCCGACGGGACAAAAACATTCAGTACTTC.

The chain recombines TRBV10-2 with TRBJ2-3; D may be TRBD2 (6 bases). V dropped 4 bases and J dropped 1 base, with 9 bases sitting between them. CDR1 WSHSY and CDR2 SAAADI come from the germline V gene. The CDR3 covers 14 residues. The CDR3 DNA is TGCGCCAGCAGTGGCGGAGGGGGCACAGATACGCAGTATTTT. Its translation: CASSGGGGTDTQYF.

The CDR3 reads CASSQQPGTEQFF. The CDR3 nucleotides are TGTGCCAGCAGCCAACAACCCGGGACAGAGCAGTTCTTC. The V call is TRBV14, the J call TRBJ2-1; weak D call: TRBD1 (6 bases). The CDR3 runs to 13 residues. Trimming removed 2 bases at V and 10 bases at J, with 12 bases between. Germline assignment: CDR1 SGHDN and CDR2 FVKESK. Combining the CDR3 with reference TRBV14 and TRBJ2-1 gives the whole variable domain EAGVTQFPSHSVIEKGQTVTLRCDPISGHDNLYWYRRVMGKEIKFLLHFVKESKQDESGMPNNRFLAERTGGTYSTLKVQPAELEDSGVYFCASSQQPGTEQFFGPGTRLTVL.

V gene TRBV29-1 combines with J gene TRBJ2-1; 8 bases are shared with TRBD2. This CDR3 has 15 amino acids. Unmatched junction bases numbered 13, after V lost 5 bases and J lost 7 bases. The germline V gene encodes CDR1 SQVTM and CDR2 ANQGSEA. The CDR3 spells CSVTFPPSGSNEQFF. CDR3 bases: TGCAGCGTTACATTCCCGCCCAGCGGGAGTAATGAGCAGTTCTTC.

The CDR3 spells CASKPTSANNEQFF. The CDR3 coding sequence is TGTGCCAGCAAACCGACTAGTGCCAACAATGAGCAGTTCTTC. The gene calls are TRBV6-5 and TRBJ2-1; D possibly corresponds to TRBD2 (6 bases). Deletions cut 7 bases from V and 5 bases from J, with 15 bases between. The V gene's germline CDR1 is MNHEY and CDR2 SVGAGI. The CDR3 consists of 14 residues.

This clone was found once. The CDR3 region is CASSLNYRGYEQYF. The CDR3 nucleotides read TGCGCCAGCAGCTTGAATTACAGGGGGTACGAGCAGTACTTC. The rearrangement links TRBV5-1 to TRBJ2-7, with 8 bases matching TRBD1. The CDR3 sequence is 14 residues long. Germline V CDR1 and CDR2: SGHRS, YFSETQ. The trim removed 1 base at V and 4 bases at J, leaving 4 bases unmatched. Full variable domain (rest looked up from reference TRBV5-1 and TRBJ2-7): KAGVTQTPRYLIKTRGQQVTLSCSPISGHRSVSWYQQTPGQGLQFLFEYFSETQRNKGNFPGRFSGRQFSNSRSEMNVSTLELGDSALYLCASSLNYRGYEQYFGPGTRLTVT.

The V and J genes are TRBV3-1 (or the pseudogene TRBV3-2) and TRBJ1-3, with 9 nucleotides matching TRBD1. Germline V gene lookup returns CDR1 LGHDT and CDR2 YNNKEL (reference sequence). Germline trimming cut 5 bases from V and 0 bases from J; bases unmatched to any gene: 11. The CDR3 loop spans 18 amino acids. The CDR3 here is CASSVYRGRNPSGNTIYF. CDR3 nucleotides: TGTGCCAGCAGCGTATACAGGGGGCGAAACCCCTCTGGAAACACCATATATTTT.

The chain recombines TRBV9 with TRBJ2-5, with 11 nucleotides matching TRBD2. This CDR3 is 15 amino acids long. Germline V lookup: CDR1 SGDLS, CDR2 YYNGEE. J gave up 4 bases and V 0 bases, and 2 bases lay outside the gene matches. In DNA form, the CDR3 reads TGTGCCAGCAGCGTAGGACTAGCGGGACGAGAGACCCAGTACTTC. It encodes CASSVGLAGRETQYF. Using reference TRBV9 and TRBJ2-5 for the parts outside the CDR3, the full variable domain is DSGVTQTPKHLITATGQRVTLRCSPRSGDLSVYWYQQSLDQGLQFLIQYYNGEERAKGNILERFSAQQFPDLHSELNLSSLELGDSALYFCASSVGLAGRETQYFGPGTRLLVL.